The 2 T cell receptor beta chains reported below all come from one sample, sequenced in a study of cytomegalovirus exposure and HLA in healthy donors. The PCR contained 60 Vbeta and 13 Jbeta primers. Here immunoSEQ multiplex PCR was the method, and the copy in TCRdb shows in-frame clones only, minus some. The table shows 110,000 to 150,000 clones, with 70% to 90% occurring only once. Material: PBMCs. These TCRs come from a woman in her thirties or forties in good health and CMV-seropositive.

This clone showed up just a few times. This chain's CDR3 is CASSQELAGAYNEQFF. The CDR3 bases are TGTGCCAGCAGCCAAGAGTTAGCGGGAGCTTACAATGAGCAGTTCTTC. The chain is built from TRBV4-2 and TRBJ2-1; 9 bases match TRBD2. CDR1 is LGHNA, CDR2 YNFKEQ, per germline. The CDR3 sequence is 16 residues long. V was pared by 0 bases and J by 4 bases, with 4 bases of the junction left unmatched.

The genes are TRBV5-6 and TRBJ1-1; maybe TRBD1 (5 bases). The CDR3 is 14 amino acids. Germline-derived CDR1 and CDR2 are SGHDT and YYEEEE. Trimming removed 4 bases from V and 7 bases from J, with 17 bases in between. The CDR3 loop reads CASSQVGGKDEAFF. The DNA of the CDR3 is TGTGCCAGCAGCCAGGTGGGGGGTAAGGATGAAGCTTTCTTT.